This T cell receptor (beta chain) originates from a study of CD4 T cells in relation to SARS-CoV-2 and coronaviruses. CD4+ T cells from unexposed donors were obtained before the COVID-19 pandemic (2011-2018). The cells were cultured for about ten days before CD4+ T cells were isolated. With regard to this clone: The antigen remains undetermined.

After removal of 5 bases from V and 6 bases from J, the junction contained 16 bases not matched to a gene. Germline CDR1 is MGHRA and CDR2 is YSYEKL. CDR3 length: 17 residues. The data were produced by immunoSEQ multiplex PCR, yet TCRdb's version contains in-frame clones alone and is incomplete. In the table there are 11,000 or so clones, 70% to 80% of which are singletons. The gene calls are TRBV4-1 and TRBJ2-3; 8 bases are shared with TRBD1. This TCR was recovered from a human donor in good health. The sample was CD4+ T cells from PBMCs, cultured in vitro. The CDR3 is CASSANRGDAVSDTQYF. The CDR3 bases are TGCGCCAGCAGCGCTAACAGGGGGGACGCAGTATCGGATACGCAGTATTTT.